This entry lists 6 T cell receptor beta chains sequenced from one sample in a study of T cells in Graves' hyperthyroidism and ophthalmopathy. The TCR beta CDR3 regions underwent amplification using RNA transcripts as the source. The primer set for the first-round RT-PCR of the TCR CDR3 was HTBI. TCRdb redid the calling of the multiplex PCR reads with MiXCR, one entry per CDR3 protein. The profile covers approximately 500,000 distinct CDR3 sequences, with about 45% appearing a single time and about 8.3% taken by the ten largest. The source material was peripheral blood or thyroid tissue (not recorded which). Every receptor here comes from a woman aged 18-29 years with Graves' hyperthyroidism.

The chain has TRBV7-8 and TRBJ2-7; 7 bases fit TRBD1. V shed 8 bases, J shed 3 bases, and the junction held 13 bases outside the gene matches. This CDR3 has 15 residues. Germline V gene lookup returns CDR1 SGHVS and CDR2 FQNEAQ. The CDR3 DNA follows: TGTGCCAGCTGGACTGAAGGGGGCTCCGGCTACGAGCAGTACTTC. Protein product: CASWTEGGSGYEQYF.

The sample holds many counts of this clonotype. The V gene is TRBV19, the J gene TRBJ1-3; tentative D call: TRBD1 (5 bases). V lost 4 bases, J lost 2 bases, and 15 bases lay in between. The CDR3 length is 16 residues. The germline CDR1 and CDR2 sequences are LNHDA and SQIVND (reference sequence). CDR3 sequence reads: CASSSGHRTPGNTIYF. The CDR3 coding sequence is TGTGCCAGTAGTAGTGGACACCGGACCCCTGGAAACACCATATATTTT.

Ten or more counts support this clonotype. The J gene is TRBJ2-5, the V gene TRBV12-3 or TRBV12-4; TRBD1 aligns across 7 bases. This CDR3 is 13 amino acids long. Losses at the gene ends were 7 bases for V and 2 bases for J; bases not matched to a gene: 4. This chain's CDR3 is CASTTTGQETQYF. CDR3 in DNA: TGTGCCAGCACTACGACAGGGCAAGAGACCCAGTACTTC.

The V call is TRBV3-1, the J call TRBJ2-7; no reliable D call. The V gene lost 0 bases and the J gene lost 4 bases, with 7 bases spanning the gap. The CDR3 has 13 residues. Per the germline V gene, CDR1 is LGHDT and CDR2 is YNNKEL (reference sequence). The CDR3, as DNA: TGTGCCAGCAGCCAAGATAGGTGGTACGAGCAGTACTTC. It codes for CASSQDRWYEQYF.

The chain carries TRBV24-1 and TRBJ2-7, with D perhaps matching TRBD1 or TRBD2 (5 bases each). Trimming pared 9 bases from V and 0 bases from J, leaving 14 bases between. The CDR3 is made up of 14 amino acids. Looked up from germline, CDR1 is KGHDR and CDR2 is SFDVKD. The DNA of the CDR3 is TGTGCCACCTCGCCGAGTGGGACCTCCTACGAGCAGTACTTC. Residues: CATSPSGTSYEQYF.

This chain joins TRBV2 and TRBJ2-5; D ambiguous. V lost 2 bases, J lost 7 bases, and 14 bases lay in between. The CDR3 covers 14 residues. Germline V CDR1 and CDR2: SNHLY, FYNNEI. The CDR3 nucleotides read TGTGCCAGCAGTGAATTCGGTGCTTGGAGGACCCAGTACTTC. Residues: CASSEFGAWRTQYF.